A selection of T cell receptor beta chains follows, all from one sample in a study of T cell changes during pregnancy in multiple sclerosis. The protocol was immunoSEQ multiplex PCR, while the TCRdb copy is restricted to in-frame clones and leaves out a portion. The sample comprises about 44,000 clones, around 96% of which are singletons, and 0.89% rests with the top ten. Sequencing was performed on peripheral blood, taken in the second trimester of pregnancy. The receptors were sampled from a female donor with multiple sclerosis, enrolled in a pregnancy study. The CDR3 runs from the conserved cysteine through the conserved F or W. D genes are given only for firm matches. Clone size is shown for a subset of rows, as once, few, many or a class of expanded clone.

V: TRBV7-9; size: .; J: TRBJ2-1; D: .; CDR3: CASSTTRAEQFF; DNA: TGTGCCAGCAGCACTACTAGGGCTGAGCAGTTCTTC
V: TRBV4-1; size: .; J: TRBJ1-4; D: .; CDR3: CASSPGREGSTNEKLFF; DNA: TGCGCCAGCAGCCCAGGGAGGGAGGGGTCAACTAATGAAAAACTGTTTTTT
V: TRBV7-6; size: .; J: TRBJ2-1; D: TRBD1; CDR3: CASSLGSGQGRDEQFF; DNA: TGTGCCAGCAGCTTAGGATCTGGACAGGGGAGGGATGAGCAGTTCTTC
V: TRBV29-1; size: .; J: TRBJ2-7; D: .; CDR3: CSVEDTSSYEQYF; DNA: TGCAGCGTTGAAGATACGAGTTCCTACGAGCAGTACTTC
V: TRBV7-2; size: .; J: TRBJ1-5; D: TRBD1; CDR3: CASSWTGSNQPQHF; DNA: TGTGCCAGCAGCTGGACAGGTAGCAATCAGCCCCAGCATTTT
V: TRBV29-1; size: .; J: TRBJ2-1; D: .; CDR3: CSVEGPGGLNEQFF; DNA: TGCAGCGTTGAAGGTCCGGGGGGCCTCAATGAGCAGTTCTTC
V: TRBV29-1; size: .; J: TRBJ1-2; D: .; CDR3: CSVLKDSLSYTF; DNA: TGCAGCGTACTGAAGGACAGTCTCAGCTACACCTTC
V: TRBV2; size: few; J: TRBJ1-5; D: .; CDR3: CASSGDSQPQHF; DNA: TGTGCCAGCAGTGGAGACAGTCAGCCCCAGCATTTT
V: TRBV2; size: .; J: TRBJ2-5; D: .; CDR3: CASSEAVQGGETQYF; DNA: TGTGCCAGCAGTGAAGCTGTTCAGGGCGGTGAGACCCAGTACTTC
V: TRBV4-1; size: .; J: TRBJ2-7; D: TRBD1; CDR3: CASSQGDRELSYEQYF; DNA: TGCGCCAGCAGCCAAGGGGACAGGGAGCTAAGCTACGAGCAGTACTTC
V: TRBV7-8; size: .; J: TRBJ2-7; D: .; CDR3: CASSSQGSRRSYEQYF; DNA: TGTGCCAGCAGCTCCCAAGGTAGTAGGAGGTCCTACGAGCAGTACTTC
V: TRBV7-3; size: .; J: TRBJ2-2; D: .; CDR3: CASSRSTYANTGELFF; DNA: TGTGCCAGCAGCCGATCGACATACGCGAACACCGGGGAGCTGTTTTTT
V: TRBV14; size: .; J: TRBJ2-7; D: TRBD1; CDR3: CASSLPGQGSGYEQYF; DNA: TGTGCCAGCAGCCTGCCAGGACAGGGGAGCGGCTACGAGCAGTACTTC
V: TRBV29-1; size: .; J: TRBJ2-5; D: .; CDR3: CSVGGGAYLETQYF; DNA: TGCAGCGTTGGTGGGGGGGCTTATTTAGAGACCCAGTACTTC
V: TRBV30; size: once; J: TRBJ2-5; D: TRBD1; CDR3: CAWSVDRAETQYF; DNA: TGTGCCTGGAGTGTCGACAGGGCCGAGACCCAGTACTTC
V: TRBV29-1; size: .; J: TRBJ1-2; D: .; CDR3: CSAQTDGYGYTF; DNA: TGCAGCGCCCAGACTGATGGGTATGGCTACACCTTC
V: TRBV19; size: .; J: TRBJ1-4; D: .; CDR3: CASSVLREGDEKLFF; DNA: TGTGCCAGTAGTGTCCTCAGGGAGGGCGATGAAAAACTGTTTTTT
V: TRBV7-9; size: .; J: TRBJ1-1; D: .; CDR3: CASSLSGINTEAFF; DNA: TGTGCCAGCAGCTTATCGGGGATAAACACTGAAGCTTTCTTT
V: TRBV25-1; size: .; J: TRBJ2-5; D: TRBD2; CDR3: CASSQSGSLRGTQYF; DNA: TGTGCCAGCAGCCAGAGCGGGAGTTTAAGAGGGACCCAGTACTTC
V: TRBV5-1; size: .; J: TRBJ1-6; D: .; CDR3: CASSLATGNNNSPLHF; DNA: TGCGCCAGCAGCTTGGCTACAGGGAACAATAATTCACCCCTCCACTTT
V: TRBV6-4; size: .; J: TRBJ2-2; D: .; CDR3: CASSDSADSTGELFF; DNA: TGTGCCAGCAGTGACTCCGCGGACTCAACCGGGGAGCTGTTTTTT
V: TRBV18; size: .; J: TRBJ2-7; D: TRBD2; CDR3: CASSQSSGTYEQYF; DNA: TGTGCCAGCTCACAGTCTAGCGGGACCTACGAGCAGTACTTC
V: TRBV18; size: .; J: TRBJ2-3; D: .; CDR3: CASSPAQTDTQYF; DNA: TGTGCCAGCTCACCAGCCCAGACAGATACGCAGTATTTT
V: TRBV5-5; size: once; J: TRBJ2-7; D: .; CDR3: CASSPRTVDYEQYF; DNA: TGTGCCAGCAGCCCTCGGACAGTGGACTACGAGCAGTACTTC
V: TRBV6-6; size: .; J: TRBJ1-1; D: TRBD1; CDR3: CASTPPRGLNTEAFF; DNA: TGTGCCAGCACCCCACCTAGGGGGCTGAACACTGAAGCTTTCTTT
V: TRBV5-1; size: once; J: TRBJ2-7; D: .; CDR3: CASSFSVQGSYEQYF; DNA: TGCGCCAGCAGCTTCTCGGTCCAGGGCTCCTACGAGCAGTACTTC
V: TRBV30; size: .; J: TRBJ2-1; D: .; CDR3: CAWSGGLNEQFF; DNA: TGTGCCTGGAGTGGGGGGCTCAATGAGCAGTTCTTC
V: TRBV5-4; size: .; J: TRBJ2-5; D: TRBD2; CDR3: CASSLVPSGGGETQYF; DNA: TGTGCCAGCAGCTTGGTTCCTAGCGGGGGAGGGGAGACCCAGTACTTC
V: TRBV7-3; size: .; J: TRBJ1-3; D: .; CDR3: CASSPSRGNTIYF; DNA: TGTGCCAGCAGCCCAAGCCGTGGAAACACCATATATTTT
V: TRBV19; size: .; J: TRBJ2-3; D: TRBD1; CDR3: CASSSTGVRTDTQYF; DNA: TGTGCCAGTAGCTCGACAGGGGTACGCACAGATACGCAGTATTTT
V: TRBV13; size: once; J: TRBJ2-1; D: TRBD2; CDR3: CASSLGTLAGGRYNEQFF; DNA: TGTGCCAGCAGCTTAGGTACACTAGCGGGAGGGAGATACAATGAGCAGTTCTTC
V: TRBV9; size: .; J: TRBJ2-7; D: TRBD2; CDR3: CASSPGLAGEGVAGQYF; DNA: TGTGCCAGCAGCCCGGGACTAGCGGGAGAAGGAGTGGCGGGGCAGTACTTC
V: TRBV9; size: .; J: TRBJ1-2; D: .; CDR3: CASSTGRGGDYGYTF; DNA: TGTGCCAGCAGCACCGGTAGGGGGGGCGACTATGGCTACACCTTC
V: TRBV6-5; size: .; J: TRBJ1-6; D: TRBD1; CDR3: CASSYRDRRYNSPLHF; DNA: TGTGCCAGCAGTTACAGGGACAGAAGATATAATTCACCCCTCCACTTT
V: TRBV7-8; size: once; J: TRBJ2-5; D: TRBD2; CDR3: CASSLIFSSGNKRTQYF; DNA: TGTGCCAGCAGCTTAATCTTCTCTAGCGGGAATAAAAGGACCCAGTACTTC
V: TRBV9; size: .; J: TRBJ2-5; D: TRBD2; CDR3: CASSVGLAEETQYF; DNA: TGTGCCAGCAGCGTCGGACTAGCGGAAGAGACCCAGTACTTC
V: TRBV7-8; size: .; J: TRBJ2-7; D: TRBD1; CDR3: CASSLAGDRGFISYEQYF; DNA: TGTGCCAGCAGCTTAGCGGGGGACAGGGGATTTATCTCCTACGAGCAGTACTTC
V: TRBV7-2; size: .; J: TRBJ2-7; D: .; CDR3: CASSLEGAYEQYF; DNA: TGTGCCAGCAGCTTAGAGGGGGCCTACGAGCAGTACTTC
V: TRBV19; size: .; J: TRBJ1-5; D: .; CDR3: CASSILPGGNQPQHF; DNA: TGTGCCAGTAGTATCCTTCCGGGGGGCAATCAGCCCCAGCATTTT
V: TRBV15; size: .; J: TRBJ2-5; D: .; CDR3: CATSRGTQETQYF; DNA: TGTGCCACCAGCAGAGGGACTCAAGAGACCCAGTACTTC
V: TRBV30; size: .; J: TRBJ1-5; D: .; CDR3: CAWSEGGRNQPQHF; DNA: TGTGCCTGGAGTGAGGGAGGGCGCAATCAGCCCCAGCATTTT
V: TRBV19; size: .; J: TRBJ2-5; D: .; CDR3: CASKQAETQYF; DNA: TGTGCCAGTAAACAGGCAGAGACCCAGTACTTC
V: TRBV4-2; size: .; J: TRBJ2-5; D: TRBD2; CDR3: CASSPVIAGYQETQYF; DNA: TGTGCCAGCAGCCCTGTTATAGCGGGGTACCAAGAGACCCAGTACTTC
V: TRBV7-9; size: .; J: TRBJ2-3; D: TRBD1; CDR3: CASSPGTGSTDTQYF; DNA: TGTGCCAGCAGCCCCGGGACAGGGAGCACAGATACGCAGTATTTT
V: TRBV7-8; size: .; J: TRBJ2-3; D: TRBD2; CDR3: CASSLGLAGGDTQYF; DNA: TGTGCCAGCAGCCTGGGACTAGCGGGAGGAGATACGCAGTATTTT
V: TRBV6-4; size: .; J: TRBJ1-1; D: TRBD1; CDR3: CASSLDRQGAVFF; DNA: TGTGCCAGCAGCCTCGACCGACAGGGGGCTGTTTTCTTT
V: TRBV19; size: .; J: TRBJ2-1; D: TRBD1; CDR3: CASSIDHGDSYNEQFF; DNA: TGTGCCAGTAGTATAGATCACGGGGACAGTTACAATGAGCAGTTCTTC
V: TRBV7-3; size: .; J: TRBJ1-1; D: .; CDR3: CASSPSSTEKAFF; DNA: TGTGCCAGCAGCCCATCTAGTACGGAGAAAGCTTTCTTT